This T cell receptor (beta chain) was documented in a study of control samples from healthy donors and cancer patients (dated by TCRdb to 2020 to 2021). CDR1 is given as MDHEN and CDR2 as SYDVKM, both from the germline V gene. V is pared back by 7 bases and J by 7 bases, with 13 bases lying between the germline termini. Reading from cysteine to phenylalanine, the CDR3 counts 12 amino acids. The sequence is cut down to CDR3 DNA, 36 bases in frame from base 1. As for this clone: No cognate antigen has been identified for it. Per-base quality was not reported, and no clone a single base away is much larger than it.

Library construction relied on the immunoSEQ multiplex PCR assay. TCRdb took this table from immuneACCESS and kept in-frame rearrangements with V and J called. Such tables lack part of the clones; where checked against another copy, unresolved V genes explain under half of the gap, and the rest is unexplained. The sample table records some 120,000 clones; nearly 95% of these occur just once. Roughly 2.6% of the sample is held by the ten biggest clonotypes. Specimen: blood. The V and J genes are TRBV28 and TRBJ1-2, with the D gene not confidently named. The sequence was collected from a man aged 30-40 years in good health. The DNA sequence is TGTGCCAGCATCGGTCGGTGGACTGGCTACACCTTC. It translates as CASIGRWTGYTF.